The entry below gives a single T cell receptor (beta chain) sequence along with its context. The data were obtained in a study of blood T cell repertoires in COVID-19. Turning to the study itself: The analysed material was cDNA or gDNA that came from T cells, B-cell-depleted T cells, or PBMCs.

In assigning cohorts, the study relied on participant-reported clinical history. V dropped 0 bases and J dropped 7 bases, with 9 bases sitting between them. The CDR3 runs to 13 residues. The germline V gene has CDR1 MGHRA and CDR2 YSYEKL. Original analysis: By means of reference gene primer amplification, nucleated cell counts were estimated. The protocol was immunoSEQ multiplex PCR, while the TCRdb copy is restricted to in-frame clones and leaves out a portion. V, J and clone size reflect that table, while D and trimming were determined from the DNA. The sample lists approximately 82,000 clones, roughly 91% occurring once.

This sequence originates from a woman aged 45-65 years with acute COVID-19. The chain has TRBV4-1 and TRBJ1-1; no clear D gene. The sample was PBMCs or T cells enriched from blood (not recorded which). This CDR3 is CASSQEFVREAFF. In DNA form, the CDR3 reads TGCGCCAGCAGCCAAGAGTTCGTCCGTGAAGCTTTCTTT.